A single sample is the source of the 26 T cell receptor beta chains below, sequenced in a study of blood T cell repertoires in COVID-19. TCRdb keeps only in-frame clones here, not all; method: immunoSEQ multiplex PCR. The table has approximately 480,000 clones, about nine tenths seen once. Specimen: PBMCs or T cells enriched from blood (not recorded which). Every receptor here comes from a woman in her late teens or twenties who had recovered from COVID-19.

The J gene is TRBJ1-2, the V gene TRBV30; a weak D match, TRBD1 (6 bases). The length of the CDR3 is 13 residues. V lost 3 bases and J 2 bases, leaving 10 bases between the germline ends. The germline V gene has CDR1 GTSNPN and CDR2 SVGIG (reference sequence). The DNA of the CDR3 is TGTGCCTGGAGGGGGACATGGAACTATGGCTACACCTTC. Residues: CAWRGTWNYGYTF.

CDR3 residues: CARSGDRVTSRGYTF. Here the CDR3 DNA reads TGTGCCCGGTCGGGGGACAGGGTTACAAGTCGAGGCTACACCTTC. This chain uses TRBV30 with TRBJ1-2; 9 bases agree with TRBD1. The V segment lost 8 bases and the J segment 8 bases; nucleotides outside the gene matches: 18. Germline V CDR1 and CDR2: GTSNPN, SVGIG (reference sequence). The CDR3 runs 15 residues.

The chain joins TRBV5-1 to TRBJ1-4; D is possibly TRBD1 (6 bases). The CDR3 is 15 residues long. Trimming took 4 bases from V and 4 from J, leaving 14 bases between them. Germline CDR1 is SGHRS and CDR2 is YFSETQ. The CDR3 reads CASSPMKGVNEKLFF. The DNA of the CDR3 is TGCGCCAGCAGCCCAATGAAGGGGGTTAATGAAAAACTGTTTTTT. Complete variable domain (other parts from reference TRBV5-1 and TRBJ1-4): KAGVTQTPRYLIKTRGQQVTLSCSPISGHRSVSWYQQTPGQGLQFLFEYFSETQRNKGNFPGRFSGRQFSNSRSEMNVSTLELGDSALYLCASSPMKGVNEKLFFGSGTQLSVL.

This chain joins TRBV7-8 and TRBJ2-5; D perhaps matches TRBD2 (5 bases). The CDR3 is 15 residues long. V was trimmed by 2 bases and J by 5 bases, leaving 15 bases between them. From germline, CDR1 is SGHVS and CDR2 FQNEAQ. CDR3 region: CASSLRRVPGETQYF. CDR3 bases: TGTGCCAGCAGCTTAAGGCGGGTCCCCGGGGAGACCCAGTACTTC.

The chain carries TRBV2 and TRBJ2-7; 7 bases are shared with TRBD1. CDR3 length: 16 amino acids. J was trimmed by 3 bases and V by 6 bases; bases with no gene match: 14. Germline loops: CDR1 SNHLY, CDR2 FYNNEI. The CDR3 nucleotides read TGTGCCAGCAGCTTCCGGGACAGTGATATGATCTACGAGCAGTACTTC. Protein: CASSFRDSDMIYEQYF.

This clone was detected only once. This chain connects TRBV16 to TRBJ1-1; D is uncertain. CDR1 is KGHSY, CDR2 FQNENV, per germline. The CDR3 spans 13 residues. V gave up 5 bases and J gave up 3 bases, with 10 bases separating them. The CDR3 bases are TGTGCCAGCAGCAATAGACGGGACACTGAAGCTTTCTTT. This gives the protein CASSNRRDTEAFF. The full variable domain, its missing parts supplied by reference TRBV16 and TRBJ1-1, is GEEVAQTPKHLVRGEGQKAKLYCAPIKGHSYVFWYQQVLKNEFKFLISFQNENVFDETGMPKERFSAKCLPNSPCSLEIQATKLEDSAVYFCASSNRRDTEAFFGQGTRLTVV.

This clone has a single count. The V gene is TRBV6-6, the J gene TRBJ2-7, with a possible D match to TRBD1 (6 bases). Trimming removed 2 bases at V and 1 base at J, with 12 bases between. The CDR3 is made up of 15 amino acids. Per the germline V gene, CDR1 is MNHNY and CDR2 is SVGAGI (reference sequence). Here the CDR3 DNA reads TGTGCCAGCAGTTACCTCACAGGGTCGTCCTACGAGCAGTACTTC. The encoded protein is CASSYLTGSSYEQYF.

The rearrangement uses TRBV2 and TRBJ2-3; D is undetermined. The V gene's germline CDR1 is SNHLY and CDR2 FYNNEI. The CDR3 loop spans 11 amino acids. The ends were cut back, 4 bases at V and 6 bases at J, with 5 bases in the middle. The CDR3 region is CASSVSDTQYF. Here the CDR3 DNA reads TGTGCCAGCAGTGTCTCGGATACGCAGTATTTT.

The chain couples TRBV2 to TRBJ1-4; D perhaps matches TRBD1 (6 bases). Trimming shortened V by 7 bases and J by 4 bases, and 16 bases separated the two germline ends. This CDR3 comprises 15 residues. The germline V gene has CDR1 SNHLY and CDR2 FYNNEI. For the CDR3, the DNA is TGTGCCAGCAAGGCGGACAGAGGATTTAATGAAAAACTGTTTTTT. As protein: CASKADRGFNEKLFF.

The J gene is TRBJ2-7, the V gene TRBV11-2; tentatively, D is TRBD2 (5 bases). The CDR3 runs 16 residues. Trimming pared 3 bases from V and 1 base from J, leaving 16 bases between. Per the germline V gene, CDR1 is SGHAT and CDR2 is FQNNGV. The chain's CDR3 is CASSFGSTTSSYEQYF. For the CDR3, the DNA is TGTGCCAGCAGCTTCGGGTCCACCACTAGTTCCTACGAGCAGTACTTC.

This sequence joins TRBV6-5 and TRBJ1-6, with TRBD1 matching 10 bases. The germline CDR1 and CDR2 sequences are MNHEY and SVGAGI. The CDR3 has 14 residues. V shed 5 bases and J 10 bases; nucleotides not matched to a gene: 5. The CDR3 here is CASSRTGGWSPLHF. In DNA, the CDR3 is TGTGCCAGCAGTCGGACAGGGGGATGGTCACCCCTCCACTTT.

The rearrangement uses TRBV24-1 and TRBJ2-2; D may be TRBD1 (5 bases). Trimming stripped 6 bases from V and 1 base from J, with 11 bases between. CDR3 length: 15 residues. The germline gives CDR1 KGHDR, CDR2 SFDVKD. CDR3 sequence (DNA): TGTGCCACCAGTAGTAGGGGCCTGAACACCGGGGAGCTGTTTTTT. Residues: CATSSRGLNTGELFF.

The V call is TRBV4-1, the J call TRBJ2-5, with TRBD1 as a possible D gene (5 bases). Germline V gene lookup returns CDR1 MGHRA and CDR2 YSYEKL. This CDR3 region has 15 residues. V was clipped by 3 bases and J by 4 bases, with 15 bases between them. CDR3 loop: CASSQGLGLGETQYF. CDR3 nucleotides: TGCGCCAGCAGCCAGGGGCTGGGGCTGGGAGAGACCCAGTACTTC.

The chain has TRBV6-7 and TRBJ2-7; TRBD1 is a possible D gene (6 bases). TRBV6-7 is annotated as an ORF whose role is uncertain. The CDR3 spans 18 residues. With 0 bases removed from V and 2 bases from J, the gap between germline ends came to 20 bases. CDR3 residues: CASSYSNPKGEGPYEQYF. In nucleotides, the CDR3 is TGTGCCAGCAGTTACTCGAATCCGAAGGGGGAAGGGCCCTACGAGCAGTACTTC.

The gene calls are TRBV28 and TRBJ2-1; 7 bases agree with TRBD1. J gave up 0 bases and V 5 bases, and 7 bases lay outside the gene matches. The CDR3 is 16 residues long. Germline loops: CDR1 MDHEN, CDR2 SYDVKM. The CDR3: CASSLTGISSYNEQFF. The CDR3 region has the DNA TGTGCCAGCAGTCTGACAGGGATAAGCTCCTACAATGAGCAGTTCTTC.

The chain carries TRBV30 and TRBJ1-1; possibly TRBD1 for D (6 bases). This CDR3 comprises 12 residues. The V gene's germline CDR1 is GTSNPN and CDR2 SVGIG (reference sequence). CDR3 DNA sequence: TGTGCTTTGAGGGGGTTGAACACTGAAGCTTTCTTT. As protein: CALRGLNTEAFF.

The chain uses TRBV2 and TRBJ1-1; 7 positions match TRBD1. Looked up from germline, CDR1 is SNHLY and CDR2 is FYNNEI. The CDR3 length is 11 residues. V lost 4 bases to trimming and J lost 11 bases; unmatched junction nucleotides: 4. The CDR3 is CASSVEGAAFF. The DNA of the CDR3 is TGTGCCAGCAGTGTGGAGGGGGCGGCTTTCTTT. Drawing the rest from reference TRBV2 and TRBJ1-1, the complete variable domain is EPEVTQTPSHQVTQMGQEVILRCVPISNHLYFYWYRQILGQKVEFLVSFYNNEISEKSEIFDDQFSVERPDGSNFTLKIRSTKLEDSAMYFCASSVEGAAFFGQGTRLTVV.

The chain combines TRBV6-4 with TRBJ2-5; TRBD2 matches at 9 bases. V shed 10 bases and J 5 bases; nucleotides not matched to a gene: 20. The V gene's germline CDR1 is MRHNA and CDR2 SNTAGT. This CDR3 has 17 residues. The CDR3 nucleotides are TGTGCCACTCCATTAGCGGGGGCGCAGAATGGTTGGGAGACCCAGTACTTC. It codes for CATPLAGAQNGWETQYF.

CDR3 DNA: TGTGCCAGCAGTTCCGACAGGGGGGTTCTGGGCCTCCACTTT. Amino acid sequence: CASSSDRGVLGLHF. The gene calls are TRBV28 and TRBJ1-6; TRBD1 agrees at 9 bases. Trimming removed 4 bases from V and 15 bases from J; junction bases left unmatched: 10. CDR3 size: 14 residues. Germline-derived CDR1 and CDR2 are MDHEN and SYDVKM.

The CDR3 reads CASSLDLRALDEQYF. The CDR3 region has the DNA TGTGCCAGCAGCTTAGATCTGAGGGCCTTGGACGAGCAGTACTTC. The chain couples TRBV11-2 to TRBJ2-7, with a weak D call TRBD2 (5 bases). The germline V gene encodes CDR1 SGHAT and CDR2 FQNNGV. The CDR3 length is 15 residues. Trimming left V 0 bases short and J 5 bases short, with 14 bases between.

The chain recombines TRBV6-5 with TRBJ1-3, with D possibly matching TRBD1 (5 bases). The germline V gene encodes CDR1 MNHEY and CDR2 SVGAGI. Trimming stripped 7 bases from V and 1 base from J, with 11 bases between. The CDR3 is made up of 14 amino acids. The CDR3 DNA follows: TGTGCCAGCACATTGGGGGGGTCTGGAAACACCATATATTTT. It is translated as CASTLGGSGNTIYF.

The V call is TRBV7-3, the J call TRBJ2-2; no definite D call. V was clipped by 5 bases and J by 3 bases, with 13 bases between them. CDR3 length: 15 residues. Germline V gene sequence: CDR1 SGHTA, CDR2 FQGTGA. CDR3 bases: TGTGCCAGCAGCAAAGAGACCGCGGACACCGGGGAGCTGTTTTTT. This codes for CASSKETADTGELFF. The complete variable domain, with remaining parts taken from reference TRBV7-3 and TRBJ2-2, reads GAGVSQTPSNKVTEKGKYVELRCDPISGHTALYWYRQSLGQGPEFLIYFQGTGAADDSGLPNDRFFAVRPEGSVSTLKIQRTERGDSAVYLCASSKETADTGELFFGEGSRLTVL.

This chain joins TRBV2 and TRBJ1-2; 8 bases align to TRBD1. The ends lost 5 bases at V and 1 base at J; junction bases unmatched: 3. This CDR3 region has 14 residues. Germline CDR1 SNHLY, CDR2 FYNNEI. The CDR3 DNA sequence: TGTGCCAGCAGTTCACAGGGGGTTAACTATGGCTACACCTTC. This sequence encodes CASSSQGVNYGYTF.

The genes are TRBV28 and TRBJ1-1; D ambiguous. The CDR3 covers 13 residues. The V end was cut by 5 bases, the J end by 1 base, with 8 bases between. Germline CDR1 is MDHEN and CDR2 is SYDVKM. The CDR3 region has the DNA TGTGCCAGCAGTCGGACTCGGAACACTGAAGCTTTCTTT. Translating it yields CASSRTRNTEAFF.

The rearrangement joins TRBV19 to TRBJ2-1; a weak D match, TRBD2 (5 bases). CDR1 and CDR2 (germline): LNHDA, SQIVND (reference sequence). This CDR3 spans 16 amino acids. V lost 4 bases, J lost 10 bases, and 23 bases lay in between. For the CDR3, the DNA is TGTGCCAGTAGTACCGTCCCGGGTCCCGGAGGAGAGGAGCAGTTCTTC. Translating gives CASSTVPGPGGEEQFF.

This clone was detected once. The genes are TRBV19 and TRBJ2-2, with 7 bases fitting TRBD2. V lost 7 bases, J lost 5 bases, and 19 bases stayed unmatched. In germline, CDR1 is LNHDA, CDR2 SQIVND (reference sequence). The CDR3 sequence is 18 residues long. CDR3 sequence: CASKGVGTIPKGTGELFF. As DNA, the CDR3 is TGTGCCAGTAAAGGGGTAGGGACTATCCCAAAAGGGACCGGGGAGCTGTTTTTT.